A selection of T cell receptor beta chains follows, all from one sample in a study of identical twins. TCRdb reanalysed the 5' RACE reads using MiXCR and keeps one entry per CDR3 protein. The table lists some 500,000 distinct CDR3 sequences, 9.5% to 10% of them singletons. The data were also submitted as part of a second study, on yellow fever vaccine responses in identical twins.

Sequences were obtained from PBMCs. The receptor source for this set is a woman in her late teens or twenties in good health. Both conserved end residues are part of each CDR3. D genes are given only for firm matches. Clone sizes are given selectively: once, few, many, or a class where the clone is expanded.

TRBV5-1	TRBJ2-2	many	-	TGCGCCAGCAGCGGGAAGGCGGGCGCGAACACCGGGGAGCTGTTTTTT	CASSGKAGANTGELFF
TRBV12-3/TRBV12-4	TRBJ2-2	many	-	TGTGCCAGCACCCCGAGTGGTGTGGGGGAGCTGTTTTTT	CASTPSGVGELFF
TRBV15	TRBJ2-3	few	-	TGTGCCACCAGCAGAGATGGGGCCACAGATACGCAGTATTTT	CATSRDGATDTQYF
TRBV15	TRBJ2-3	-	-	TGTGCCACCAGCAGAGCGGCCAGGGAAGATACGCAGTATTTT	CATSRAAREDTQYF
TRBV27	TRBJ2-6	few	-	TGTGCCAGCAGTTGGGGGCCCGGGGCCAACGTCCTGACTTTC	CASSWGPGANVLTF
TRBV20-1	TRBJ2-1	-	TRBD2	TGCAGTGCCCAACTAGCGGGAGATGCTTACAATGAGCAGTTCTTC	CSAQLAGDAYNEQFF
TRBV4-1	TRBJ2-7	few	-	TGCGCCAGCAGCCAAGAAAGGAGACTCTCCTACGAGCAGTACTTC	CASSQERRLSYEQYF
TRBV5-1	TRBJ1-1	-	-	TGCGCCAGCAGCTTGGATCCGGGGGCGGTCACTGAAGCTTTCTTT	CASSLDPGAVTEAFF
TRBV6-5	TRBJ2-5	few	-	TGTGCCAGCAGTTACTCGTCCGCCCAAGAGACCCAGTACTTC	CASSYSSAQETQYF
TRBV6-1	TRBJ2-3	many	TRBD1	TGTGCCAGCAGGGACAGGCCCAGCGCATCCACAGATACGCAGTATTTT	CASRDRPSASTDTQYF
TRBV6-1	TRBJ2-1	few	TRBD1	TGTGCCAGCAGTGAAATTAGGGGGACAGGGGGCAATTATGAGCAGTTCTTC	CASSEIRGTGGNYEQFF
TRBV15	TRBJ2-3	-	TRBD1	TGTGCCACCAGCAGAGAATGGTGGCAGGGGGTAGATACGCAGTATTTT	CATSREWWQGVDTQYF
TRBV18	TRBJ1-5	many	TRBD1	TGTGCCAGCTCACCAGACAGGGATGGACAGCCCCAGCATTTT	CASSPDRDGQPQHF
TRBV12-3/TRBV12-4	TRBJ1-1	-	-	TGTGCCAGCAGGGCTTCCTTGGCAGAGAAGTCTGAAGCTTTCTTT	CASRASLAEKSEAFF